The rows below give T cell receptor beta chains drawn from one sample of a study of human T cells and chemical hapten exposure. MiXCR was run by TCRdb on the RACE reads, yielding one entry per CDR3 protein. Counted here are under 400,000 distinct CDR3 sequences, roughly 4.6% occurring once; the ten biggest clones make up 2.6%. The sequencing here drew on whole blood, taken in connection with sensitization to the hapten diphenylcyclopropenone (DPC). These receptors were obtained from a woman in her 50s with alopecia areata. Some clones in this sample may be carry-over from other donors' samples. CDR3s include the opening cysteine and the closing phenylalanine or tryptophan. Fields, in order: D gene, clone size, V gene, J gene, CDR3 protein, CDR3 DNA. D genes are given only for firm matches. Some rows have no size entry. The others give once, few or many, or a class for an expanded clone.

NA	many	TRBV3-1	TRBJ2-7	CASSQARASGTYPYEQYF	TGTGCCAGCAGCCAAGCGCGCGCCAGCGGAACGTATCCCTACGAGCAGTACTTC
NA	NA	TRBV12-3/TRBV12-4	TRBJ2-6	CASRRQRSGANVLTF	TGTGCCAGCAGACGACAGCGCTCTGGGGCCAACGTCCTGACTTTC
NA	NA	TRBV29-1	TRBJ2-1	CSASRTADYNEQFF	TGCAGCGCTTCCCGGACAGCGGATTACAATGAGCAGTTCTTC
TRBD2	many	TRBV28	TRBJ2-3	CASTRRGGRKDTQYF	TGTGCCAGCACGAGGCGGGGGGGCCGGAAAGATACGCAGTATTTT
NA	few	TRBV12-3/TRBV12-4	TRBJ1-5	CASRQGGLGQPQHF	TGTGCCAGCAGGCAGGGAGGGTTGGGACAGCCCCAGCATTTT
TRBD1	NA	TRBV3-1	TRBJ2-3	CASSQDTDRGPTDTQYF	TGTGCCAGCAGCCAAGATACGGACAGGGGCCCCACAGATACGCAGTATTTT
NA	many	TRBV29-1	TRBJ1-5	CSVEDDTGGGQPQHF	TGCAGCGTTGAAGACGACACGGGTGGAGGTCAGCCCCAGCATTTT
NA	many	TRBV29-1	TRBJ2-7	CSVEGGGYEQYF	TGCAGCGTTGAGGGGGGTGGCTACGAGCAGTACTTC
TRBD1	many	TRBV28	TRBJ1-2	CASSLSDRDGYTF	TGTGCCAGCAGTTTATCGGACAGGGACGGCTACACCTTC
NA	many	TRBV6-2/TRBV6-3	TRBJ1-1	CASMGGRVEAFF	TGTGCCAGCATGGGGGGCAGGGTTGAAGCTTTCTTT
NA	many	TRBV6-5	TRBJ2-3	CASSYSVGSTQYF	TGTGCCAGCAGTTACTCGGTTGGCAGTACGCAGTATTTT
NA	NA	TRBV13	TRBJ1-1	CASSLEVGQGMNAEAFF	TGTGCCAGCAGCTTAGAAGTCGGGCAGGGCATGAACGCTGAAGCTTTCTTT
TRBD1	NA	TRBV7-8	TRBJ1-5	CASSPDRGLPQPQHF	TGTGCCAGCAGCCCGGACAGGGGGCTCCCTCAGCCCCAGCATTTT
TRBD1	NA	TRBV5-1	TRBJ2-3	CASSFGPGGERDTQYF	TGCGCCAGCAGCTTCGGACCAGGGGGCGAGCGGGATACGCAGTATTTT
TRBD2	NA	TRBV7-9	TRBJ2-5	CASSPGGPQYF	TGTGCCAGCAGCCCGGGGGGGCCCCAGTACTTC
NA	few	TRBV4-2	TRBJ2-7	CASSQGPHEQYF	TGTGCCAGCAGCCAAGGCCCTCACGAGCAGTACTTC
TRBD1	few	TRBV6-5	TRBJ1-1	CASRRQGAALGTEAFF	TGTGCCAGCAGACGACAGGGAGCGGCTCTTGGCACTGAAGCTTTCTTT
TRBD1	many	TRBV9	TRBJ2-2	CASSLTGTANTGELFF	TGTGCCAGCAGCTTAACCGGGACAGCGAACACCGGGGAGCTGTTTTTT
NA	many	TRBV12-3/TRBV12-4	TRBJ2-6	CASTRGSGSGANVLTF	TGTGCCAGCACCCGGGGAAGCGGGTCCGGGGCCAACGTCCTGACTTTC
NA	many	TRBV7-2	TRBJ1-1	CASSLVNRDTEAFF	TGTGCCAGCAGCTTAGTCAATAGGGACACTGAAGCTTTCTTT
NA	few	TRBV2	TRBJ1-2	CASTVERNYGYTF	TGTGCCAGCACCGTCGAGAGGAACTATGGCTACACCTTC
NA	few	TRBV9	TRBJ1-1	CASSVGAGTRNTEAFF	TGTGCCAGCAGCGTAGGTGCTGGGACAAGGAACACTGAAGCTTTCTTT
TRBD2	many	TRBV9	TRBJ2-4	CASSPRTSNNIQYF	TGTGCCAGCAGCCCCCGGACTAGCAATAACATTCAGTACTTC
NA	few	TRBV12-3/TRBV12-4	TRBJ1-2	CASSPYRDPDYGYTF	TGTGCCAGCAGTCCATACAGGGACCCCGACTATGGCTACACCTTC
NA	many	TRBV27	TRBJ2-2	CASSSLLKPGELFF	TGTGCCAGCAGTTCCCTCCTTAAACCCGGGGAGCTGTTTTTT
TRBD1	NA	TRBV20-1	TRBJ2-7	CSARGQGHSYEQYF	TGCAGTGCACGGGGACAGGGCCACTCCTACGAGCAGTACTTC
NA	many	TRBV20-1	TRBJ2-7	CSARDLRTASSYEQYF	TGCAGTGCTAGAGATCTTAGAACGGCTAGCTCCTACGAGCAGTACTTC
NA	NA	TRBV15	TRBJ2-3	CATSREILRVETDTQYF	TGTGCCACCAGCAGAGAGATCCTACGAGTGGAGACAGATACGCAGTATTTT
NA	many	TRBV2	TRBJ1-5	CASNQGESNQPQHF	TGTGCCAGCAACCAAGGGGAGAGCAATCAGCCCCAGCATTTT
TRBD2	NA	TRBV6-2/TRBV6-3	TRBJ2-5	CASSYAGDGETQYF	TGTGCCAGCAGTTACGCGGGGGACGGAGAGACCCAGTACTTC
NA	few	TRBV3-1	TRBJ1-1	CASSHGQRNTEAFF	TGTGCCAGCAGCCACGGACAGAGGAACACTGAAGCTTTCTTT